This T cell receptor beta chain was obtained from a study of Ad26.COV2.S vaccination and SARS-CoV-2 variants (dated by TCRdb to the early 2020s). Regarding the study in general: Sequencing of the TCRbeta repertoire served to evaluate the specificity and breadth of SARS-CoV-2-reactive T cell receptors following Ad26.COV2.S vaccination. A total of approximately 32 samples were included in the TCR-sequenced set, comprising around 19 Ad26.COV2.S vaccine recipients, 5 placebo recipients and 8 SARS-CoV-2 convalescent individuals.

A distance of 11 bases separates the germline ends of V and J, which lose 2 bases and 4 bases respectively. For CDR1 and CDR2, the germline V gene lists SNHLY and FYNNEI. The cysteine opens and the phenylalanine closes a CDR3 of 15 amino acids. Only the CDR3 DNA stays, 45 bases, in frame from base 1. The immunoSEQ Assay was used to sequence TCRbeta CDR3 regions. After extraction, genomic DNA underwent amplification by bias-controlled multiplex PCR, followed by high-throughput sequencing. Regarding the original processing steps: To quantify the absolute abundance of every unique TCRbeta CDR3 region, sequences were collapsed and filtered. T cell fraction was estimated by normalizing TCRbeta template counts to usable DNA, which was measured by amplifying reference genes present in all nucleated cells. Repertoire TCRs were annotated as SARS-CoV-2-specific by exact matching of V gene, CDR3 amino acid sequence and J gene to a known reactive TCR set. The reference SARS-CoV-2 TCR set was obtained from MIRA and was filtered for enrichment in COVID-19-positive ImmuneCODE repertoires, whereby public or cross-reactive TCRs were removed. Based on the MIRA antigens, annotated TCRs were further analysed at the level of specific ORF or position within ORF. Breadth was defined as annotated unique rearrangements over total unique productive rearrangements; depth was the summed frequency of those rearrangements. Group comparisons of TCR breadth used two-sided Wilcoxon rank-sum tests. In its TCRdb copy, this immuneACCESS table keeps in-frame sequences only and misses some clones. Where compared with another copy, unresolved V genes explain less than half of these, and the others have no known cause. For V, J and clone size, that table is used; D and trimming come from the DNA. This sample lists tens of thousands of clones; approximately 82% were detected once. The ten biggest clones cover 15% to 20% of the sample.

In its sample, this clone was seen a few times. The antigen this receptor binds is unknown. No base-level quality is on record; no much larger clone is a single base apart. What the authors observed across the whole study: It was noted by the authors that total T cell responses may have been underestimated by the TCR breadth and depth analyses. Compared with placebo recipients, Ad26.COV2.S recipients showed higher spike-specific TCR breadth (P = 0.0014). After vaccination, substantial breadth of spike-specific CD8+ and CD4+ T cell responses was reported. Comparable non-spike TCR breadth was observed between vaccine and placebo recipients, consistent with only spike being contained in the vaccine.

Per the publication, the time point label means: individuals recovered from natural SARS-CoV-2 infection. The specimen comprised peripheral blood, sampled after recovery from COVID-19. This sequence uses TRBV2 and TRBJ2-2; TRBD2 could be the D gene, as 5 bases match. The TCR comes from a human donor who had recovered from COVID-19. The CDR3 is CASSEQAGRTGELFF. DNA sequence: TGTGCCAGCAGTGAACAGGCGGGTCGCACCGGGGAGCTGTTTTTT. The variable domain in full, with residues beyond the CDR3 obtained from the reference TRBV2 and TRBJ2-2 genes, is EPEVTQTPSHQVTQMGQEVILRCVPISNHLYFYWYRQILGQKVEFLVSFYNNEISEKSEIFDDQFSVERPDGSNFTLKIRSTKLEDSAMYFCASSEQAGRTGELFFGEGSRLTVL.